A single sample gave rise to the 25 T cell receptor beta chains below, sequenced in a study of T cell changes during pregnancy in multiple sclerosis. Assay: immunoSEQ multiplex PCR; the TCRdb copy retains only in-frame clones and omits some. The sample holds some 110,000 clones, around 92% seen once. Sequencing was performed on peripheral blood, taken after pregnancy. These receptors originate from a female donor with multiple sclerosis, enrolled in a pregnancy study.

The gene calls are TRBV14 and TRBJ1-1; 7 positions agree with TRBD1. J was trimmed by 4 bases and V by 1 base; bases with no gene match: 6. The CDR3 spans 15 residues. Germline-derived CDR1 and CDR2 are SGHDN and FVKESK. In DNA, the CDR3 is TGTGCCAGCAGCCAAGGTAAAGGGGGCGTCACTGAAGCTTTCTTT. Translating gives CASSQGKGGVTEAFF.

The genes are TRBV5-1 and TRBJ2-1; 10 bases line up with TRBD2. In germline, CDR1 is SGHRS, CDR2 YFSETQ. The CDR3 has 15 amino acids. Trimming took 0 bases from V and 7 from J; bases not matched to a gene: 4. The CDR3 DNA reads as TGCGCCAGCAGCTTGGGAGCGGGAGGGCCAAATGAGCAGTTCTTC. Its translation: CASSLGAGGPNEQFF.

This chain joins TRBV12-1 and TRBJ2-5; TRBD1 is the table's D call, not checked against the DNA. TRBV12-1 constitutes a pseudogene. CDR3 length: 16 residues. This CDR3 reads CASSHLHRTGEETQYF. The CDR3 nucleotides read TGTGCCAGCAGCCATCTCCATCGGACAGGGGAAGAGACCCAGTACTTC.

The J gene is TRBJ1-1, the V gene TRBV6-5; the D gene is possibly TRBD1 (5 bases). Germline assignment: CDR1 MNHEY and CDR2 SVGAGI. V was cut by 4 bases and J by 2 bases, with 14 bases left in between. The CDR3 runs to 15 residues. Here the CDR3 DNA reads TGTGCCAGCAGTTCGGGGGGGGTAAGAAACACTGAAGCTTTCTTT. Protein: CASSSGGVRNTEAFF.

The count of this clone is one. V and J are TRBV7-8 and TRBJ1-1; D not resolved. Germline CDR1 reads SGHVS; CDR2 reads FQNEAQ. The CDR3 totals 14 residues. The germline V and J ends were trimmed by 2 bases and 6 bases, with 13 bases remaining between them. CDR3 amino acids: CASSLPGEYSEAFF. The CDR3 DNA follows: TGTGCCAGCAGCTTACCCGGGGAGTACTCTGAAGCTTTCTTT.

This clone was seen only once. The rearrangement uses TRBV18 and TRBJ1-6, with unresolved D. CDR3 length: 14 amino acids. With 5 bases removed from V and 10 bases from J, the gap between germline ends came to 15 bases. Germline loops: CDR1 KGHSH, CDR2 LQKENI. The CDR3 sequence: CASSSDPGGSPLHF. The DNA of the CDR3 is TGTGCCAGCTCATCCGACCCGGGTGGGTCACCCCTCCACTTT. Full variable domain (outside the CDR3, taken from reference TRBV18 and TRBJ1-6): NAGVMQNPRHLVRRRGQEARLRCSPMKGHSHVYWYRQLPEEGLKFMVYLQKENIIDESGMPKERFSAEFPKEGPSILRIQQVVRGDSAAYFCASSSDPGGSPLHFGNGTRLTVT.

The chain uses TRBV20-1 and TRBJ2-3; D not resolved. V lost 5 bases to trimming and J lost 2 bases, with 5 bases between them. From germline, CDR1 is DFQATT and CDR2 SNEGSKA (reference sequence). The CDR3 totals 11 residues. The CDR3 is CSAEDTDTQYF. CDR3 bases: TGCAGTGCTGAGGACACAGATACGCAGTATTTT.

This clone came up once. The chain carries TRBV25-1 and TRBJ2-5; D ambiguous. This CDR3 has 14 amino acids. The V gene lost 3 bases and the J gene lost 0 bases, with 8 bases spanning the gap. Per the germline V gene, CDR1 is MGHDK and CDR2 is SYGVNS. The CDR3 DNA follows: TGTGCCAGCAGTGATGTACAGAACCAAGAGACCCAGTACTTC. Its protein product is CASSDVQNQETQYF.

This clone was seen a handful of times. The V call is TRBV19, the J call TRBJ1-2; 8 bases agree with TRBD1. Germline CDR1 and CDR2: LNHDA and SQIVND (reference sequence). This CDR3 comprises 16 residues. The V gene end was trimmed by 9 bases and the J gene end by 0 bases; junction bases not matched to a gene: 12. The CDR3 loop reads CASQSLLTGANYGYTF. The CDR3 nucleotides are TGTGCCAGCCAATCCCTTTTGACAGGGGCTAACTATGGCTACACCTTC.

This chain joins TRBV25-1 and TRBJ1-2, with 9 nucleotides matching TRBD1. Germline V gives CDR1 MGHDK, CDR2 SYGVNS. This CDR3 comprises 14 residues. Trimming took 4 bases from V and 8 from J; bases not matched to a gene: 8. CDR3 DNA: TGTGCCAGCAGTGGACGGACAGGGGCGGAGGGCTACACCTTC. Translated, it gives CASSGRTGAEGYTF.

This clone has only one observation. The chain recombines TRBV6-1 with TRBJ1-5; D unclear. V was clipped by 2 bases and J by 3 bases, with 5 bases between them. The germline gives CDR1 MNHNS, CDR2 SASEGT. The CDR3 is 13 amino acids. The DNA for the CDR3 is TGTGCCAGCAGTGAATCTCCCAATCAGCCCCAGCATTTT. Translation gives CASSESPNQPQHF.

The V call is TRBV5-1, the J call TRBJ2-1, with 13 nucleotides matching TRBD2. This CDR3 has 16 amino acids. J lost 1 base, V lost 3 bases, and 1 base had no gene match. Germline CDR1 is SGHRS and CDR2 is YFSETQ. The CDR3: CASSSGLAGSYNEQFF. CDR3 nucleotides: TGCGCCAGCAGCTCGGGACTAGCGGGATCCTACAATGAGCAGTTCTTC.

The chain uses TRBV6-5 and TRBJ2-7; 7 positions agree with TRBD2. Germline V lookup: CDR1 MNHEY, CDR2 SVGAGI. This CDR3 has 15 residues. J gave up 3 bases and V 6 bases, and 11 bases lay outside the gene matches. The CDR3 nucleotides are TGTGCCAGCAGGGAGGGAGGGCTAGTGAGCTACGAGCAGTACTTC. Translated, it gives CASREGGLVSYEQYF.

This chain connects TRBV2 to TRBJ2-1; 13 nucleotides line up with TRBD2. Trimming cost V 10 bases and J 7 bases; bases outside gene matches: 7. Germline values: CDR1 SNHLY, CDR2 FYNNEI. This CDR3 comprises 14 residues. The CDR3 DNA is TGTGCCACCCAAACTAGCGGGGGGGGTAATGAGCAGTTCTTC. It encodes CATQTSGGGNEQFF.

The chain links TRBV19 to TRBJ1-2, with unresolved D. This CDR3 comprises 11 residues. Germline CDR1 and CDR2: LNHDA and SQIVND (reference sequence). Trimming removed 7 bases at V and 8 bases at J, with 11 bases between. The CDR3 nucleotides are TGTGCCAGTACTGACTCCACGGGCTACACCTTC. This sequence encodes CASTDSTGYTF.

This clone is a singleton in its sample. The chain links TRBV28 to TRBJ1-3, with D possibly matching TRBD1 (6 bases). Germline lookup yields CDR1 MDHEN and CDR2 SYDVKM. This CDR3 region has 16 residues. V lost 5 bases to trimming and J lost 1 base, with 15 bases between them. The CDR3 DNA is TGTGCCAGCAGTCCTCGGACAGCTGCGTCTGGAAACACCATATATTTT. It codes for CASSPRTAASGNTIYF.

The chain combines TRBV7-2 with TRBJ1-5, with D possibly matching TRBD1 (5 bases). V lost 4 bases, J lost 1 base, and 14 bases lay in between. Looked up from germline, CDR1 is SGHTA and CDR2 is FQGNSA. The CDR3 spans 16 residues. The CDR3 coding sequence is TGTGCCAGCAGCTCCGCGGGGGGGGGAAGCAATCAGCCCCAGCATTTT. Protein sequence: CASSSAGGGSNQPQHF.

This chain links TRBV6-6 with TRBJ1-3, with 8 bases identical to TRBD1. The V segment lost 5 bases and the J segment 2 bases; nucleotides outside the gene matches: 5. Germline V gives CDR1 MNHNY, CDR2 SVGAGI (reference sequence). This CDR3 comprises 15 residues. CDR3 loop: CASSMDRVAGNTIYF. CDR3 coding DNA: TGTGCCAGCAGTATGGACAGGGTGGCTGGAAACACCATATATTTT.

V usage is TRBV18 and J usage is TRBJ2-3; the D gene is possibly TRBD2 (6 bases). Germline CDR1 reads KGHSH; CDR2 reads LQKENI. V gave up 1 base and J gave up 6 bases, with 23 bases separating them. The CDR3 has 18 amino acids. CDR3 region: CASSPLNSGGGEGDTQYF. CDR3 nucleotides: TGTGCCAGCTCACCACTCAATTCCGGGGGAGGAGAAGGGGATACGCAGTATTTT. The complete variable domain, with remaining parts taken from reference TRBV18 and TRBJ2-3, reads NAGVMQNPRHLVRRRGQEARLRCSPMKGHSHVYWYRQLPEEGLKFMVYLQKENIIDESGMPKERFSAEFPKEGPSILRIQQVVRGDSAAYFCASSPLNSGGGEGDTQYFGPGTRLTVL.

V gene TRBV5-1 combines with J gene TRBJ2-7, with D unclear. This CDR3 region has 12 residues. Germline CDR1 SGHRS, CDR2 YFSETQ. V was pared by 0 bases and J by 7 bases, with 8 bases between. CDR3 DNA sequence: TGCGCCAGCAGCTTGGCGTCCTCTGAGCAGTACTTC. This gives the protein CASSLASSEQYF.

The chain recombines TRBV19 with TRBJ1-1; 11 nucleotides agree with TRBD1. Germline CDR1 reads LNHDA; CDR2 reads SQIVND (reference sequence). Unmatched junction bases numbered 11, after V lost 4 bases and J lost 4 bases. CDR3 length: 17 amino acids. This CDR3 reads CASSKGTGGITGTEAFF. For the CDR3, the DNA is TGTGCCAGTAGTAAGGGGACAGGGGGAATCACGGGCACTGAAGCTTTCTTT. Filled out from reference TRBV19 and TRBJ1-1, the complete variable domain reads DGGITQSPKYLFRKEGQNVTLSCEQNLNHDAMYWYRQDPGQGLRLIYYSQIVNDFQKGDIAEGYSVSREKKESFPLTVTSAQKNPTAFYLCASSKGTGGITGTEAFFGQGTRLTVV.

This clone is a singleton in its sample. V is TRBV27 and J is TRBJ2-3, with TRBD2 matching 9 bases. The CDR3 runs 18 residues. In germline, CDR1 is MNHEY, CDR2 SMNVEV (reference sequence). V dropped 0 bases and J dropped 2; count of bases not matched to a gene: 9. The CDR3 DNA follows: TGTGCCAGCAGTTTATCGGGGGGGAGCGGGGGGTCCACAGATACGCAGTATTTT. Its translation is CASSLSGGSGGSTDTQYF.

This sequence joins TRBV19 and TRBJ1-5; TRBD1 might be the D (6 bases). V dropped 6 bases and J dropped 5 bases, with 20 bases sitting between them. CDR1 and CDR2 (germline): LNHDA, SQIVND (reference sequence). This CDR3 spans 16 amino acids. CDR3 in DNA: TGTGCCAGTAGGGCCTCCAGGGGTTCCGCGGATCAGCCCCAGCATTTT. It encodes CASRASRGSADQPQHF.

The chain is built from TRBV5-1 and TRBJ2-7; no definite D call. The CDR3 spans 14 residues. The germline CDR1 and CDR2 sequences are SGHRS and YFSETQ. Between the trimmed V and J ends, which lost 6 bases and 2 bases, there was a span of 15 bases. The chain's CDR3 is CASKLHSVPYEQYF. CDR3 in DNA: TGCGCCAGCAAACTGCATTCGGTGCCCTACGAGCAGTACTTC.

The chain recombines TRBV6-1 with TRBJ1-1; TRBD1 matches 7 bases. Germline-derived CDR1 and CDR2 are MNHNS and SASEGT. J lost 0 bases, V lost 7 bases, and 5 bases had no gene match. The CDR3 length is 14 residues. The CDR3 DNA reads as TGTGCCAGCAAATTGACAGGGCTGAACACTGAAGCTTTCTTT. This gives the protein CASKLTGLNTEAFF.